What follows are 27 T cell receptor beta chains derived from one specimen sequenced in a study of blood T cell repertoires in COVID-19. The protocol was immunoSEQ multiplex PCR, while the TCRdb copy is restricted to in-frame clones and leaves out a portion. In the table there are 130,000 to 150,000 clones, 80% to 90% of which are singletons. Sequenced input: peripheral blood. The receptors originated from a man between 60 and 75 years old with active or convalescent COVID-19.

The CDR3 loop is CASSPGGLYSNQPQHF. In DNA form, the CDR3 reads TGTGCCAGCAGCCCAGGTGGCTTGTATAGCAATCAGCCCCAGCATTTT. This chain links TRBV27 with TRBJ1-5, with D hard to call. The V gene's germline CDR1 is MNHEY and CDR2 SMNVEV (reference sequence). The CDR3 length is 16 residues. Between the trimmed V and J ends, which lost 6 bases and 0 bases, there was a span of 15 bases.

This chain joins TRBV11-3 and TRBJ1-3; D unresolved. The CDR3 is 14 residues long. Per the germline V gene, CDR1 is SGHNT and CDR2 is YENEEA. V was pared by 0 bases and J by 1 base, with 4 bases between. CDR3 protein: CASSLDPSGNTIYF. The CDR3, as DNA: TGTGCCAGCAGCTTAGATCCATCTGGAAACACCATATATTTT.

The J gene is TRBJ1-6, the V gene TRBV5-4; perhaps TRBD1 as D (6 bases). CDR1 is SGHNT, CDR2 YYREEE, per germline (reference sequence). The CDR3 is 16 residues long. Trimming stripped 0 bases from V and 6 bases from J, with 13 bases between. The chain's CDR3 is CASSLAPGQLNSPLHF. Written as DNA, the CDR3 is TGTGCCAGCAGCTTGGCCCCGGGACAACTTAATTCACCCCTCCACTTT.

V and J are TRBV9 and TRBJ1-5; TRBD1 is a possible D gene (5 bases). The CDR3 runs 15 residues. The germline CDR1 and CDR2 sequences are SGDLS and YYNGEE. V was pared by 4 bases and J by 0 bases, with 11 bases between. CDR3 sequence reads: CASSPGLYSNQPQHF. DNA of the CDR3: TGTGCCAGCAGCCCAGGGCTCTATAGCAATCAGCCCCAGCATTTT.

The V gene is TRBV6-9, the J gene TRBJ2-3, with 9 bases fitting TRBD2. Per the germline V gene, CDR1 is MNHGY and CDR2 is SVAAGI. V lost 4 bases and J lost 0; bases outside the gene matches: 14. The CDR3 is made up of 19 amino acids. The CDR3 coding sequence is TGTGCCAGCAGTTCACACCGCGGCGGGGGGGTACCTAGCACAGATACGCAGTATTTT. It specifies CASSSHRGGGVPSTDTQYF.

This clone was observed a handful of times. This chain uses TRBV7-2 with TRBJ1-5, with D possibly being TRBD1 (6 bases). Trimming took off 4 bases at V and 3 bases at J, with 13 bases between the two ends. The CDR3 runs 15 residues. CDR1 is SGHTA, CDR2 FQGNSA, per germline. The CDR3 here is CASSWKGVDNQPQHF. DNA of the CDR3: TGTGCCAGCAGCTGGAAGGGGGTCGACAATCAGCCCCAGCATTTT.

The gene calls are TRBV28 and TRBJ1-1; 9 bases are shared with TRBD1. Germline values: CDR1 MDHEN, CDR2 SYDVKM. CDR3 size: 14 residues. The V gene end was trimmed by 7 bases and the J gene end by 5 bases; junction bases not matched to a gene: 8. The CDR3 is CASTGGQGRTEAFF. The DNA of the CDR3 is TGTGCCAGCACCGGAGGACAGGGGAGAACTGAAGCTTTCTTT.

The chain combines TRBV11-2 with TRBJ2-7; D uncertain. Germline CDR1 reads SGHAT; CDR2 reads FQNNGV. CDR3 length: 13 residues. The ends were cut back, 4 bases at V and 6 bases at J, with 13 bases in the middle. DNA for the CDR3: TGTGCCAGCAGCTCACACATCTTGTTCGAGCAGTACGTC. This gives the protein CASSSHILFEQYV.

Only a few counts were recorded for this clone. The chain uses TRBV5-1 and TRBJ2-1, with 7 bases fitting TRBD2. Germline values: CDR1 SGHRS, CDR2 YFSETQ. There are 13 residues in the CDR3. Unmatched junction bases numbered 6, after V lost 3 bases and J lost 9 bases. The CDR3 DNA follows: TGCGCCAGCAGCTATACGGGGGGAGGTGAGCAGTTCTTC. Its translation: CASSYTGGGEQFF.

The chain is built from TRBV5-1 and TRBJ1-1, with 7 positions matching TRBD1. With 4 bases clipped from V and 1 base from J, the junction kept 4 bases outside the gene matches. Germline CDR1 and CDR2: SGHRS and YFSETQ. CDR3 length: 14 amino acids. The CDR3 DNA follows: TGCGCCAGCAGCGGACAGGTGGAGAACACTGAAGCTTTCTTT. Its translation is CASSGQVENTEAFF.

The rearrangement links TRBV21-1 to TRBJ2-1; the DNA was not compared with TRBD2, the D call given in the table. TRBV21-1 is flagged as a pseudogene. This CDR3 contains 17 residues. Here the CDR3 reads CASSKWDSVTSYNEQFF. The CDR3 nucleotides read TGTGCCAGCAGCAAATGGGACTCGGTGACCTCCTACAATGAGCAGTTCTTC.

J is TRBJ2-7 and V is TRBV7-2, with 10 bases matching TRBD2. CDR1 and CDR2 (germline): SGHTA, FQGNSA. Losses at the gene ends were 5 bases for V and 2 bases for J; bases not matched to a gene: 6. There are 15 residues in the CDR3. As DNA, the CDR3 is TGTGCCAGCAGCGCGAGGACTAGCGGTCCCTACGAGCAGTACGTC. It codes for CASSARTSGPYEQYV.

The chain carries TRBV5-1 and TRBJ1-1; 7 nucleotides agree with TRBD1. Trimming cost V 0 bases and J 8 bases; bases outside gene matches: 7. Germline lookup yields CDR1 SGHRS and CDR2 YFSETQ. This CDR3 contains 14 residues. CDR3 sequence: CASSLAAGQHEAFF. CDR3 bases: TGCGCCAGCAGCTTGGCCGCGGGACAGCACGAAGCTTTCTTT.

The V call is TRBV7-9, the J call TRBJ2-1; TRBD1 matches at 9 bases. After removal of 2 bases from V and 4 bases from J, the junction contained 3 bases not matched to a gene. This CDR3 region has 15 residues. CDR1 is SEHNR and CDR2 is FQNEAQ in the germline V gene (reference sequence). The CDR3 protein is CASSLRDREYNEQFF. The DNA for the CDR3 is TGTGCCAGCAGCTTAAGGGACAGGGAGTACAATGAGCAGTTCTTC.

Worth noting for this clone: Germline and junction disagree at one end, which may indicate a read error. This chain links TRBV27 with TRBJ2-7; 8 positions agree with TRBD1. The CDR3 spans 14 residues. Per germline, CDR1 MNHEY and CDR2 SMNVEV (reference sequence). This CDR3 reads CASGFRDRFYEQCF. CDR3 nucleotide sequence: TGTGCCAGCGGATTCCGGGACAGGTTCTACGAGCAGTGCTTC.

This chain links TRBV7-8 with TRBJ2-2, with TRBD1 matching over 8 bases. The germline V gene encodes CDR1 SGHVS and CDR2 FQNEAQ. This CDR3 has 16 amino acids. Losses at the gene ends were 5 bases for V and 1 base for J; bases not matched to a gene: 6. CDR3 sequence reads: CASSHLGQGNTGELFF. CDR3 nucleotides: TGTGCCAGCAGCCACCTAGGACAGGGGAACACCGGGGAGCTGTTTTTT.

The chain links TRBV7-2 to TRBJ1-2, with 10 positions matching TRBD1. Per germline, CDR1 SGHTA and CDR2 FQGNSA. The CDR3 is 15 residues long. The V gene end was trimmed by 5 bases and the J gene end by 7 bases; junction bases not matched to a gene: 10. This CDR3 reads CASSPGTGEIGGYTF. Written as DNA, the CDR3 is TGTGCCAGCAGCCCTGGGACAGGGGAAATTGGTGGCTACACCTTC. The variable domain in full, completed from reference TRBV7-2 and TRBJ1-2, reads GAGVSQSPSNKVTEKGKDVELRCDPISGHTALYWYRQSLGQGLEFLIYFQGNSAPDKSGLPSDRFSAERTGGSVSTLTIQRTQQEDSAVYLCASSPGTGEIGGYTFGSGTRLTVV.

The chain combines TRBV7-2 with TRBJ2-1; 11 bases match TRBD2. J was trimmed by 8 bases and V by 5 bases; bases with no gene match: 5. The CDR3 length is 14 residues. Looked up from germline, CDR1 is SGHTA and CDR2 is FQGNSA. This CDR3 is CASSQLAGVHEQFF. In DNA form, the CDR3 reads TGTGCCAGCAGCCAACTAGCGGGGGTCCATGAGCAGTTCTTC.

This chain uses TRBV5-4 with TRBJ2-7; 8 nucleotides match TRBD1. The CDR3 is made up of 15 amino acids. Germline assignment: CDR1 SGHNT and CDR2 YYREEE (reference sequence). V trimming: 2 bases; J trimming: 6 bases; junction bases outside the gene matches: 10. In nucleotides, the CDR3 is TGTGCCAGCAGCTTAAAATCTTCAGGGGGCCTCGAGCAGTACGTC. Its protein is CASSLKSSGGLEQYV.

This clone turned up a few times. J is TRBJ1-2 and V is TRBV2, with D maybe TRBD1 (6 bases). The V end lost 8 bases, the J end lost 8 bases, and 9 bases lay between the germline ends. The germline V gene encodes CDR1 SNHLY and CDR2 FYNNEI. The CDR3 covers 10 residues. The CDR3 spells CASHREGYTF. In DNA form, the CDR3 reads TGTGCCAGCCACAGGGAAGGCTACACCTTC. Variable domain in full (rest from reference TRBV2 and TRBJ1-2): EPEVTQTPSHQVTQMGQEVILRCVPISNHLYFYWYRQILGQKVEFLVSFYNNEISEKSEIFDDQFSVERPDGSNFTLKIRSTKLEDSAMYFCASHREGYTFGSGTRLTVV.

This clone was seen at least ten times. This rearrangement joins TRBV30 to TRBJ1-3; D uncertain. The CDR3 length is 11 residues. The germline V gene encodes CDR1 GTSNPN and CDR2 SVGIG (reference sequence). The V gene lost 2 bases and the J gene lost 7 bases, with 6 bases spanning the gap. CDR3 sequence (DNA): TGTGCCTGGAGTTCCCTGAACACCATATATTTT. Protein sequence: CAWSSLNTIYF.

The chain carries TRBV6-4 and TRBJ2-1, with 8 bases aligning to TRBD2. The CDR3 contains 18 residues. CDR1 MRHNA and CDR2 SNTAGT come from the germline V gene. The ends lost 5 bases at V and 2 bases at J; junction bases unmatched: 14. The CDR3 DNA reads TGTGCCAGCAGTCCCCTGGGGAGCGGGGGCACTACCTACAATGAGCAGTTCTTC. Translated: CASSPLGSGGTTYNEQFF.

This clone was found once. The CDR3 sequence: CASSRASGTGGGGYTF. The CDR3, as DNA: TGTGCCAGCAGCCGCGCTTCCGGGACAGGGGGCGGAGGCTACACCTTC. The chain joins TRBV3-1 (or the pseudogene TRBV3-2) to TRBJ1-2, with 12 positions matching TRBD1. Germline trimming cut 4 bases from V and 8 bases from J; bases unmatched to any gene: 11. Germline loops: CDR1 LGHDT, CDR2 YNNKEL (reference sequence). The CDR3 extends over 16 amino acids.

The chain uses TRBV18 and TRBJ1-6, with 8 bases matching TRBD1. Germline trimming cut 1 base from V and 0 bases from J; bases unmatched to any gene: 17. The CDR3 length is 22 residues. Per germline, CDR1 KGHSH and CDR2 LQKENI. The CDR3 loop reads CASSPLVTPGTGYLSYNSPLHF. CDR3 in DNA: TGTGCCAGCTCACCACTTGTTACCCCCGGGACAGGCTACCTCTCCTATAATTCACCCCTCCACTTT.

V usage is TRBV19 and J usage is TRBJ2-1, with D possibly being TRBD1 (5 bases). CDR1 is LNHDA, CDR2 SQIVND, per germline (reference sequence). With 3 bases removed from V and 8 bases from J, the gap between germline ends came to 17 bases. This CDR3 is built from 15 residues. The CDR3 DNA reads TGTGCCAGTAGTATGATAGGACACCCGTCCTATGAGCAGTTCTTC. Protein: CASSMIGHPSYEQFF.

This clone was seen just once. The rearrangement links TRBV11-3 to TRBJ1-1; D is possibly TRBD1 (5 bases). Germline CDR1 and CDR2: SGHNT and YENEEA. V lost 0 bases and J lost 5, with 13 bases in between. The CDR3 contains 15 residues. The chain's CDR3 is CASSLDGFGGTEAFF. CDR3 coding DNA: TGTGCCAGCAGCTTAGATGGTTTCGGGGGGACTGAAGCTTTCTTT.

Many counts were recorded for this clone. The chain combines TRBV30 with TRBJ2-3; perhaps TRBD2 as D (5 bases). The CDR3 length is 10 residues. V lost 5 bases to trimming and J lost 5 bases, with 5 bases between them. Germline values: CDR1 GTSNPN, CDR2 SVGIG (reference sequence). The CDR3 region has the DNA TGTGCCTGGGGACTAGATACGCAGTATTTT. Its protein is CAWGLDTQYF.